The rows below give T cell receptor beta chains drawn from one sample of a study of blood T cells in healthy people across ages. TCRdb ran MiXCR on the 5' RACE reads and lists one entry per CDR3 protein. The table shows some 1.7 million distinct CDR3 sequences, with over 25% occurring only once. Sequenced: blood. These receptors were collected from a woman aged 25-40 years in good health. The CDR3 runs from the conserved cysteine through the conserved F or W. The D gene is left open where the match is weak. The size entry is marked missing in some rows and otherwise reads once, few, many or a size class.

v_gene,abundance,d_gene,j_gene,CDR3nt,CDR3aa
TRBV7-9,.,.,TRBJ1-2,TGTGCCAGCAGCGAGGACGCAAACTATGGCTACACCTTC,CASSEDANYGYTF
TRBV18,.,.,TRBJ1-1,TGTGCCGGCTCACCACCGGGCGGGGAAGCTTTCTTT,CAGSPPGGEAFF
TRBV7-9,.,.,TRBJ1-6,TGTGCCAGCAGCTTACCCCGAGGGGGGGGCCCTAATTCACCCCTCCACTTT,CASSLPRGGGPNSPLHF
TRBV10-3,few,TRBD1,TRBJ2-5,TGTGCCATCAGTGACCCACCGACAGGGTGCTATGGGGAGACCCAGTACTTC,CAISDPPTGCYGETQYF
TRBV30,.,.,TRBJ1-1,TGTGCCTGGAGTGTTCCGAGGTCGGCTGAAGCTTTCTTT,CAWSVPRSAEAFF
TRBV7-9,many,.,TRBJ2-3,TGTGCCAGCAGTTCAGGCGCGAGCACAGATACGCAGTATTTT,CASSSGASTDTQYF
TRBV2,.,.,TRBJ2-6,TGTGCCAGCAGTGAATATGAATCTGGGGCCAACGTCCGGACTTTC,CASSEYESGANVRTF
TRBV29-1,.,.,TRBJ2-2,TGCAGCGTTGAGGGTCAGGGAACCACCGGGGAGCTGTTTTTT,CSVEGQGTTGELFF
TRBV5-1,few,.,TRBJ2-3,TGCGCCAGCAGCTTGGATCTAACAGAGGGATTGGAGACGCAGTATTTT,CASSLDLTEGLETQYF
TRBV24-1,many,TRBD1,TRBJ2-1,TGTGCCACCAGTGATCACGACAGGGAGTATGAGCAGTTCTTC,CATSDHDREYEQFF
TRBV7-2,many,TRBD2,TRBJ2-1,TGTGCCAGCAGCTCCGGGAGGGTAAATGAGCAGTTCTTC,CASSSGRVNEQFF
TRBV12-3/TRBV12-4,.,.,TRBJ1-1,TGTGCCAGCACCTTCTTTGGACATTCTGAAGCTTTCTTT,CASTFFGHSEAFF
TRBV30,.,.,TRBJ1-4,TGTGCCTGGAGTGCCCAACAGGGACTTAGTGAAAAACTGTTTTTT,CAWSAQQGLSEKLFF
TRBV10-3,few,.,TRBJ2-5,TGTGCCATCAGCTCTAGGTTTGAAGAGACCCAGTACTTC,CAISSRFEETQYF
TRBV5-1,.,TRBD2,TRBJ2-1,TGCGCCAGCAGCTTGGTTCCGCGGGGGGGAGGCAATGAGCAGTTCTTC,CASSLVPRGGGNEQFF
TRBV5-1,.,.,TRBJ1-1,TGCGCCAGCAGCTTGCAGACAGCTACCATCACTGAAGCTTTCTTT,CASSLQTATITEAFF
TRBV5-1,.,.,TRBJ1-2,TGCGCCAGCAGCTTGTGGACAACTAACTGTGGCTACACCTTC,CASSLWTTNCGYTF
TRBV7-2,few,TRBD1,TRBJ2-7,TGTGCCAGCAGCTTAGATTTGGGACAGCTCTACGAGCAGTACTTC,CASSLDLGQLYEQYF
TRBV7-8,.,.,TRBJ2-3,TGTGCCAGCAGCCCCCCCACGCAGCGGCTCACAGATACGCAGTATTTT,CASSPPTQRLTDTQYF
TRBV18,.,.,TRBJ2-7,TGTGCCAGCTCACCCCCAGCGGACCGCTACGAGCAGTACTTC,CASSPPADRYEQYF
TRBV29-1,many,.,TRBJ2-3,TGCAGCGTTGTACTTCTGGGCGATTCGCAGTATTTT,CSVVLLGDSQYF
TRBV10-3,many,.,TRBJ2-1,TGTGCCGTTCGTGTTGGGGGGCCCAATGAGCAGTTCTTC,CAVRVGGPNEQFF
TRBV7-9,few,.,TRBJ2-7,TGTGCCAGCAGCTTCTCGGGACCCCAAAGCGAGCAGTACTTC,CASSFSGPQSEQYF
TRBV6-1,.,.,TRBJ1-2,TGTGCCAGCAGCATAGGGACGTTCTCCTATGGCTACACCTTC,CASSIGTFSYGYTF
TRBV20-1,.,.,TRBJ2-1,TGCAGTGCTCCCCCGGGTAGCGGCGACAATGAGCAGTTCTTC,CSAPPGSGDNEQFF
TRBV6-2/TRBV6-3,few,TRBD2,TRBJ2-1,TGTGCCGGCCGGACTAGCGGTAACCCCTCCAATGAGCAGTTCTTC,CAGRTSGNPSNEQFF
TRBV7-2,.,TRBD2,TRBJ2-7,TGTGCCAGCAGCTTAGAGAGCGGGAGACTCCCCTACAATGAGCAGTACTTC,CASSLESGRLPYNEQYF
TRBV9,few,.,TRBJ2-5,TGTGCCAGCAGCCCCGTCGGGGACCAAGAGACCCAGTACTTC,CASSPVGDQETQYF
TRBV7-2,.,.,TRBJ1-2,TGTGCCAGCAACGACAGGTCAAAGGGTGGCTACACCTTC,CASNDRSKGGYTF
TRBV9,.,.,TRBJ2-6,TGTGCCAGCAGCGTAGCTGGACCATCCTCTGGGGCCAACGTCCTGACTTTC,CASSVAGPSSGANVLTF
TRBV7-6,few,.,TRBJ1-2,TGTGCCAGCAGCCTTCAAAGGCCCCCAACCTCCGGCTACACCTTC,CASSLQRPPTSGYTF
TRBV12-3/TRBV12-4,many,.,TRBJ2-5,TGTGCCAGCAGTTTCGTGGGGCGCGAGACCCAGTACTTC,CASSFVGRETQYF
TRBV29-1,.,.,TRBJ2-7,TGCAGCGTGCGAGCTACCGATCGGGAGCAGTACTTC,CSVRATDREQYF
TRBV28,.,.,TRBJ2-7,TGTGCCAGCAGGGGCAGCCGGCCAAGCCCCGAGCAGTACTTC,CASRGSRPSPEQYF
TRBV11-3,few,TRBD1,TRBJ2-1,TGTGCCAGCAGCACGGGACAGGAAGACGGTGAGCAGTTCTTC,CASSTGQEDGEQFF
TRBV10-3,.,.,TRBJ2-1,TGTGCCATCAGCGGGGGCCCCTCCTACAATGAGCAGTTCTTC,CAISGGPSYNEQFF
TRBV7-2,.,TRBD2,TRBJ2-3,TGTGCCAGCAGGATAGGGGCTTCTAGCGGGGGCACAGATACGCAGTATTTT,CASRIGASSGGTDTQYF
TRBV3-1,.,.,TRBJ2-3,TGTGCCAGCAGCCAAGATCGCGCTAGCCGCACAGATACGCAGTATTTT,CASSQDRASRTDTQYF
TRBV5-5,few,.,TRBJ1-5,TGTGCCAGCAGCTCCGACAGCGTTAGCAATCAGCCCCAGCATTTT,CASSSDSVSNQPQHF
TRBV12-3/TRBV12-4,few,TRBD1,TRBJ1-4,TGTGCCAGCAAGGGACAGCAAAATGAAAAACTGTTTTTT,CASKGQQNEKLFF
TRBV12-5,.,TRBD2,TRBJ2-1,TGTGCTAGTGGTTTAGGGACTAGCGTCTACAATGAGCAGTTCTTC,CASGLGTSVYNEQFF
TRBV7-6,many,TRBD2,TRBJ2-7,TGTGCCAGCAGCTTAACGTCTAGCGGGGGCACCTACGAGCAGTACTTC,CASSLTSSGGTYEQYF
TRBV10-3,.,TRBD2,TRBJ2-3,TGTGCCATCAGTGAGGCGGGAGAAGCAGATACGCAGTATTTT,CAISEAGEADTQYF
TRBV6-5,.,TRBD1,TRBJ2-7,TGTGCCAGCAGTCCCCCGGGACAGGGTAGTGTCTACGAGCAGTACTTC,CASSPPGQGSVYEQYF
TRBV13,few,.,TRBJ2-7,TGTGCCAGCAGCGTTGGGGCTAGCCCCTTCTACGAGCAGTACTTC,CASSVGASPFYEQYF
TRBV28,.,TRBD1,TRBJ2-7,TGTGCCAGCAGCTCAGCCGGGACAGGGGCCTACGAGCAGTACTTC,CASSSAGTGAYEQYF
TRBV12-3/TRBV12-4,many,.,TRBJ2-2,TGTGCCAGCAGTTTTTCCGGGGAGCTGTTTTTT,CASSFSGELFF
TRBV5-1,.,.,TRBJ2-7,TGCGCCAGCAGCTTGGAACTTCCGGTGTGGGACGAGCAGTACTTC,CASSLELPVWDEQYF
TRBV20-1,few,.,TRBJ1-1,TGCAGTGCCCCACGGGGGCTTGGTCAAGACACTGAAGCTTTCTTT,CSAPRGLGQDTEAFF
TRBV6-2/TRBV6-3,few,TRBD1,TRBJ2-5,TGTGCCAGCAGTATTCGGACAGGGAACGAGTACTTC,CASSIRTGNEYF
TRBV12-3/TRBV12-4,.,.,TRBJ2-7,TGTGCCAGCAGTTCGATCCAGGGAGGCGAGCAGTACTTC,CASSSIQGGEQYF
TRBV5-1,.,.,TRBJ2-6,TGCGCCAGCAGGGGGGCGAACTCTGGGGCCAACGTCCTGACTTTC,CASRGANSGANVLTF
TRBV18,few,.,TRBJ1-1,TGTGCCAGCTCACACGTGGACGGGGAAGCTTTCTTT,CASSHVDGEAFF
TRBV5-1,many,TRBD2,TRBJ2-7,TGCGCCAGCAGCATGGGGTTGGTAGCGGGAGTCGAGCAGTACTTC,CASSMGLVAGVEQYF
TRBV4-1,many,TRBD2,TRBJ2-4,TGCGCCAGCAGCCAAGTTCTGACTAGCGGGCTTGGCAAAAACATTCAGTACTTC,CASSQVLTSGLGKNIQYF
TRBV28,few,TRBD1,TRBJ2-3,TGTGCCAGCAGCCCTCATGGGACAGTCGATACGCAGTATTTT,CASSPHGTVDTQYF